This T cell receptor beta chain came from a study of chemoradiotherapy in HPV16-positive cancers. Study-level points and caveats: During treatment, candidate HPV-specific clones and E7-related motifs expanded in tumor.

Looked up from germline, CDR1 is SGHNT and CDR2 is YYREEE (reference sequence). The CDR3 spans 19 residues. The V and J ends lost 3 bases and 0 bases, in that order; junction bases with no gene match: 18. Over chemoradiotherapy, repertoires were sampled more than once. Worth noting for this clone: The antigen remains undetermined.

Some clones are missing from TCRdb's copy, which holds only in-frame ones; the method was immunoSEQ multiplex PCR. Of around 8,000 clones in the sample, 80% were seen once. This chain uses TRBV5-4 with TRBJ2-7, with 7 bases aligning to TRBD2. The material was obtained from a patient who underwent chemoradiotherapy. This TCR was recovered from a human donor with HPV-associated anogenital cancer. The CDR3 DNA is TGTGCCAGCAGCTCCCCAGCGGGGCTAGCGGCATACAGCTCCTACGAGCAGTACTTC. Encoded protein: CASSSPAGLAAYSSYEQYF.